The present T cell receptor (beta chain) was sequenced within a study of shared T cell receptors in the human thymus listed by TCRdb under 2021. The study in broad terms: The study examined how self-reactive, shared T-cell receptor alpha chains are generated in the human thymus.

Including the terminal cysteine and phenylalanine, the CDR3 comprises 13 residues. Left in the record is the CDR3 DNA by itself, 39 bases read in frame from the first base. V lost 2 bases and J lost 4 bases; the stretch between them is 6 bases long. CDR1 WNHNN and CDR2 SYGVQD are derived from the germline V gene (reference sequence). Worth noting for this clone: Its antigen is still unknown. Per-base quality was not reported, and no clone a single base away is much larger than it.

The receptor library was made with the immunoSEQ multiplex PCR assay. The immuneACCESS repertoire file appears here via TCRdb, limited to in-frame rearrangements. These files lack a portion of the clones; in checked studies, under half of the deficit traces to unresolved V genes, and the cause of the others is not known. The sample table lists more than 550,000 clones, approximately 85% of them with a count of one. The ten largest make up over 0.008% of the sample. The sample was also linked to a second study, of human thymus T cells. Per that second paper: Donors were immunologically healthy infants undergoing open corrective cardiac surgery for congenital heart defects in Finland. Thymus tissue was obtained as surgical resects removed during corrective cardiac surgery. Both the thymic and the peripheral blood repertoires appeared to show biased V and J gene segment usage. Highly overlapping thymic TCR repertoires among unrelated individuals were reported in the related research. The study characterized TCR alpha and beta repertoires from eight infant thymus samples and a few related peripheral blood samples. The cohort included 5 or 6 male and two female infants, with donor ages spanning 7 to 244 days. After being mechanically released from the tissue, thymocytes were kept at -70 degrees C in pellets of about 8.5-34 million cells. A QIAsymphony instrument was used to extract genomic DNA from frozen cell pellets. Using the immunoSEQ multiplex PCR assay, the TCRB and TCRAD loci were amplified from a standardized quantity of quality-controlled genomic DNA. The amplicons spanned the V(D)J region and were long enough to cover the CDR3 and allow V and J genes to be identified. The amplicons were sequenced on an Illumina platform via the commercial immunoSEQ service. Primer bias and sequencing errors were corrected using previously described methods, and TCRAD and TCRB definitions followed the IMGT database. Analysis of the repertoires was done with immunoSEQ Analyzer 3.0 and VDJTools and included basic statistics, V/J segment usage, diversity estimates, rarefaction and pairwise overlap. Chao1, ChaoE, Efron-Thisted, Shannon and inverse Simpson indices were used to estimate diversity, which was also estimated on datasets down-sampled to the smallest sample. Repertoire overlap was determined by strict matching of CDR3 nucleotide sequence, V gene and J gene, and Jaccard-based multidimensional scaling clustering was applied. On average, around 780,000 unique TCRB clonotypes were obtained from thymus samples, compared with some 84,000 from blood samples.

Sequenced material: thymocytes. The chain uses TRBV10-1 and TRBJ1-5, and perhaps TRBD1 as D gene, on 5 matching bases. The TCR comes from a girl under three years old with a congenital heart defect. Donor details come from another sample of the same person, matched by shared clones. In nucleotides, the sequence is TGCGCCAGCAGTGAGGCAGGGAATCAGCCCCAGCATTTT. Translated, this gives CASSEAGNQPQHF.